This record covers a single T cell receptor (beta chain). The antigen is not known. The sample originates from a study of graft-versus-host responses after intestinal transplantation. CDR3 length equals 15 residues. The germline V gene has CDR1 MNHEY and CDR2 SMNVEV (reference sequence). V lost 4 bases and J lost 0, with 13 bases in between. The assay was immunoSEQ multiplex PCR, and TCRdb's table has in-frame clones only and misses some. The repertoire includes fewer than 120,000 clones, 80% to 95% of them detected once, and 0.4% to 0.55% sits in the top ten. The rearrangement joins TRBV27 to TRBJ2-7, with D perhaps given as TRBD1 or TRBD2 (6 bases each). Source: unstimulated CD8+ T cells sorted from spleen or lymph node cells, taken before intestinal transplant. This TCR derives from a human donor who received an intestinal transplant. CDR3 nucleotide sequence: TGTGCCAGCAGTTCAACAGGGAGGAGCTCCTACGAGCAGTACTTC. Its translation is CASSSTGRSSYEQYF.